The rows below give T cell receptor beta chains drawn from one sample of a study of shared clonotypes between healthy human individuals. Using immunoSEQ multiplex PCR, the repertoire was profiled, and TCRdb retains in-frame clones only, with some absent. The sample shows over a million clones, about 70% of them seen only once. The sample consisted of memory CD4+ T cells sorted from blood. All receptors derive from a man aged 18 to 29 in good health. CDR3s leave out the opening cysteine and the closing phenylalanine or tryptophan. Each record gives: clone size, V gene, CDR3 protein. Clone size is given for some rows only: seen once, a few or many times, or a class if the clone is expanded.

clone size: .
V gene: TRBV5-4
CDR3 protein: ASSLAPGGRETQY

clone size: few
V gene: TRBV7-9
CDR3 protein: ASSLDGQNTEAF

clone size: .
V gene: TRBV30
CDR3 protein: AWNRGDTQY

clone size: .
V gene: TRBV18
CDR3 protein: ASSPSQYSNQPQH

clone size: .
V gene: TRBV5-1
CDR3 protein: ASSLAQKVTDTQY

clone size: .
V gene: TRBV30
CDR3 protein: AWSLGSRQGAADTQY

clone size: .
V gene: TRBV27
CDR3 protein: ASRKGAAQYTDTQY

clone size: .
V gene: TRBV5-1
CDR3 protein: ASSREVTYNSPLH

clone size: .
V gene: TRBV7-9
CDR3 protein: ASNPAGVEKLF

clone size: many
V gene: TRBV30
CDR3 protein: AWSGQLGGNQPQH

clone size: .
V gene: TRBV12-5
CDR3 protein: ASAIGGPGDTQY

clone size: once
V gene: TRBV19
CDR3 protein: ASGTGPNTGELF

clone size: few
V gene: TRBV30
CDR3 protein: AWSVHRGGYT

clone size: .
V gene: TRBV5-1
CDR3 protein: ASSLLGDSSYEQY

clone size: once
V gene: TRBV6-5
CDR3 protein: ASSLAGGVMSQY

clone size: .
V gene: TRBV5-1
CDR3 protein: ASSARDTGELF

clone size: many
V gene: TRBV10-1
CDR3 protein: ASSENVGGSYEQY

clone size: .
V gene: TRBV18
CDR3 protein: ASSEIASTDTQY

clone size: .
V gene: TRBV6-5
CDR3 protein: ASSYSSNQGNYGYT